The T cell receptor (beta chain) described here comes from a study of beta chain features in type 1 diabetes. Background on the study: Analysis included over 90 million sorted cells drawn from all samples. Findings and limits, study-wide: Fewer insertions but more deletions were seen at VDJ junctions in type 1 diabetes patients. Within each of all four CD4+ subsets, Type 1 diabetes patients had TCRB CDR3s that were moderately but significantly shorter.

As regards this clone: Its antigen is not known.

Investigators reverse transcribed all isolated RNA, so they sequenced expressed TCRB transcripts. Generated by immunoSEQ multiplex PCR, the TCRdb table keeps only in-frame clones and is missing some. The data hold 640,000 or so clones, with roughly 13% observed a single time. V lost 4 bases, J lost 4 bases, and 8 bases stayed unmatched. Per the germline V gene, CDR1 is WNHNN and CDR2 is SYGVQD (reference sequence). The CDR3 is made up of 15 amino acids. CD45RO/CCR7/CD25/CD127/CD95/CD27 separated CD4+ naive, central memory, regulatory and stem cell-like memory cells by sorting. The source material was naive CD4+ T cells from blood. The chain joins TRBV10-1 to TRBJ1-1; 8 nucleotides match TRBD1. The receptor was derived from a man aged 18 to 35 with type 1 diabetes. The DNA for the CDR3 is TGCGCCAGCAGTGGTAGACAGGGGATAAGCACTGAAGCTTTCTTT. Translation: CASSGRQGISTEAFF.